This T cell receptor beta chain was obtained from a study of PD-1 blockade in mismatch repair-deficient tumors. Sequencing was performed with immunoSEQ multiplex PCR; in TCRdb, only in-frame clones are kept and a portion is missing. The sample contains over 30,000 clones, roughly 80% of which appear only once. The CDR3 extends over 13 amino acids. Trimming cost V 5 bases and J 7 bases, with 15 bases left between them. CDR1 SNHLY and CDR2 FYNNEI come from the germline V gene. The source is an adult with mismatch repair-deficient cancer. The rearrangement joins TRBV2 to TRBJ2-7; D not resolved. Here the sequenced sample was PBMCs, taken less than 7 weeks after starting pembrolizumab. The CDR3 DNA follows: TGTGCCAGCAGTTTGGAAACAGCTGGGGAGCAGTACTTC. Translated: CASSLETAGEQYF.